The rows below give T cell receptor beta chains drawn from one sample of a study of T cells in Graves' hyperthyroidism and ophthalmopathy. TCRdb used MiXCR to reprocess the multiplex PCR reads, holding one entry per CDR3 protein. Among 620,000 or so distinct CDR3 sequences listed, approximately 15% were seen once. The sequencing input was blood. The receptors derive from a woman aged 50 to 65 with Graves' ophthalmopathy. Both conserved end residues are part of each CDR3. D genes are given only for firm matches. Expanded clones are given a class, and other clones once, few, many or no size at all.

many,TRBV3-1,TRBJ1-4,.,TGTGCCAGCAGCCAAGTAGGGGCAGGCCCTAATGAAAAACTGTTTTTT,CASSQVGAGPNEKLFF
.,TRBV6-1,TRBJ2-7,TRBD1,TGTGCCAGCCCCTTCCAGCCGGGACAGATCTACGAGCAGTACTTC,CASPFQPGQIYEQYF
many,TRBV29-1,TRBJ2-1,.,TGCAGCGTTAACCGGGACACCTCCTACAATGAGCAGTTCTTC,CSVNRDTSYNEQFF
many,TRBV12-5,TRBJ2-3,TRBD2,TGTGCTAGTGGTCCACGACTAGCGGGAGGGAGCACAGATACGCAGTATTTT,CASGPRLAGGSTDTQYF
.,TRBV9,TRBJ2-1,TRBD2,TGTGCCAGCAGCGCGGGACTAGCGGACTCCTACAATGAGCAGTTCTTC,CASSAGLADSYNEQFF
few,TRBV20-1,TRBJ2-1,.,TGCAGTGCTAGCCCCTCGGGGAGCGACTCGTACAATGAGCAGTTCTTC,CSASPSGSDSYNEQFF
many,TRBV30,TRBJ1-5,.,TGTGCCTGGAGTGTAAGGGGAAATCAGCCCCAGCATTTT,CAWSVRGNQPQHF
many,TRBV5-1,TRBJ1-5,.,TGCGCCAGCAGCCCGTCCACAGGGATCAATCAGCCCCAGCATTTT,CASSPSTGINQPQHF
few,TRBV29-1,TRBJ1-2,TRBD1,TGCAGCGGGACAGGGGGCAACTATGGCTACACCTTC,CSGTGGNYGYTF
many,TRBV28,TRBJ2-7,TRBD2,TGTGCCAGCAGTCTGATAGCGGGATCCTACGAGCAGTACTTC,CASSLIAGSYEQYF